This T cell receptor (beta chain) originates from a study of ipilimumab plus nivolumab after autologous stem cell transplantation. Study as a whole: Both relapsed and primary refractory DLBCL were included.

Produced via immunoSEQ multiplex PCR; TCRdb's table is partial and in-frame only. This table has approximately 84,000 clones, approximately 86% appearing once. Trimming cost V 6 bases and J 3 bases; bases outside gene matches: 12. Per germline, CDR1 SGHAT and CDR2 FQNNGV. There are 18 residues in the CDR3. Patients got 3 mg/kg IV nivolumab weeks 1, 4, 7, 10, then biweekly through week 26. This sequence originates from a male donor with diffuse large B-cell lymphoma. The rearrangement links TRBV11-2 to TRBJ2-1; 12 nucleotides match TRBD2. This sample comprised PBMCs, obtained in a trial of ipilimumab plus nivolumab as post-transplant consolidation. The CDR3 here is CASRGLAGAPAVYNEQFF. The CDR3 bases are TGTGCCAGCAGGGGACTAGCGGGCGCCCCAGCTGTCTACAATGAGCAGTTCTTC.